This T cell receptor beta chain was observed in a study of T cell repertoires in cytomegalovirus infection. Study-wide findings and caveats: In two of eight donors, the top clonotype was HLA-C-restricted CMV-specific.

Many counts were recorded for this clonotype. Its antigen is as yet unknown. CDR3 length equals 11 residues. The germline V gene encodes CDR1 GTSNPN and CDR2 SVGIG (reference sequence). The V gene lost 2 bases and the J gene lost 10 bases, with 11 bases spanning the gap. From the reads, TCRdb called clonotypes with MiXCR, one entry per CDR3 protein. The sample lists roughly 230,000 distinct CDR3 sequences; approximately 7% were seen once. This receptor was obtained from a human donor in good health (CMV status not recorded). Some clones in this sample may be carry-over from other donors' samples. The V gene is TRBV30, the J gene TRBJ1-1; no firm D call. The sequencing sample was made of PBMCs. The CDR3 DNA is TGTGCCTGGAGTTTCAGAGGGAGAGCTTTCTTT. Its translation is CAWSFRGRAFF. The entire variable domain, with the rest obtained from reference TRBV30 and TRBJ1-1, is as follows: SQTIHQWPATLVQPVGSPLSLECTVEGTSNPNLYWYRQAAGRGLQLLFYSVGIGQISSEVPQNLSASRPQDRQFILSSKKLLLSDSGFYLCAWSFRGRAFFGQGTRLTVV.